The TCR beta chain under discussion was sequenced for a study of beta chain features in type 1 diabetes. V was shortened by 2 bases and J by 0 bases, with 9 bases between the two germline ends. CDR3 length: 15 residues. The germline gives CDR1 SGHRS, CDR2 YFSETQ. As every portion of the isolated RNA was reverse transcribed, the sequencing read expressed TCRB transcripts. Method: immunoSEQ multiplex PCR; TCRdb's copy keeps in-frame clones and lacks some. This sample has about 220,000 clones; about a tenth occur once, and the top ten carry 1% to 1.5%. The sequence came from a man aged 18 to 29 in good health. Sequences were obtained from central memory CD4+ T cells from blood. V is TRBV5-1 and J is TRBJ2-1; possible D gene TRBD2, 6 bases. This CDR3 reads CASSLQEGSYNEQFF. The CDR3 DNA is TGCGCCAGCAGCTTACAGGAGGGCTCCTACAATGAGCAGTTCTTC.